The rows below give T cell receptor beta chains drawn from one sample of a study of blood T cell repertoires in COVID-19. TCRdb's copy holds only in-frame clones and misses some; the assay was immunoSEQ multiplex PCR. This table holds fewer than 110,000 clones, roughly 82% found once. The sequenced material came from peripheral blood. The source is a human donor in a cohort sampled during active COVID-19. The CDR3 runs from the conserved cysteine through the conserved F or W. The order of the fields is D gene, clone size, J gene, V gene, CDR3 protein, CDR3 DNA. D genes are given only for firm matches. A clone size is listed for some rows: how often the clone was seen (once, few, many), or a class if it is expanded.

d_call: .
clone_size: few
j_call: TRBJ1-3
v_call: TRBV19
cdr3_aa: CASHHWGGNTIYF
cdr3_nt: TGTGCCAGTCACCACTGGGGCGGAAACACCATATATTTT

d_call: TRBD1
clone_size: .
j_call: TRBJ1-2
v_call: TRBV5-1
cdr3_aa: CASSFDTGAYGYTF
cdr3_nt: TGCGCCAGCAGCTTCGATACAGGGGCATATGGCTACACCTTC

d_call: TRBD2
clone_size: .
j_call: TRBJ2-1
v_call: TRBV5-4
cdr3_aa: CASSLATTSPYNEQFF
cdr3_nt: TGTGCCAGCAGCTTGGCTACGACTAGCCCCTACAATGAGCAGTTCTTC

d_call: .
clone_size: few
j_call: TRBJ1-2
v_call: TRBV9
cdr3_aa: CASSVVFGGYTF
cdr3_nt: TGTGCCAGCAGCGTAGTATTCGGTGGCTACACCTTC

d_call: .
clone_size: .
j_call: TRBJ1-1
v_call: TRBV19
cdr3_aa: CASSIGRGITEAFF
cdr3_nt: TGTGCCAGTAGTATAGGCAGGGGAATCACTGAAGCTTTCTTT

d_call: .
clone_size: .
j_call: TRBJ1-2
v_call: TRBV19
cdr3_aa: CASSTQNYGYTF
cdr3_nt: TGTGCCAGCTCGACACAGAACTATGGCTACACCTTC

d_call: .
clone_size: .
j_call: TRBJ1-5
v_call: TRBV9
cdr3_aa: CASSVGGDGPQHF
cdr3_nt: TGTGCCAGCAGCGTAGGGGGAGACGGTCCCCAGCATTTT

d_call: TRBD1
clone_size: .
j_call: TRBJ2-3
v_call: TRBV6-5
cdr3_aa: CASSFTGGWTDTQYF
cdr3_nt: TGTGCCAGCAGTTTCACAGGGGGCTGGACAGATACGCAGTATTTT

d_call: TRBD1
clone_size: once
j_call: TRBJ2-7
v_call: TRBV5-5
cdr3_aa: CASVRDRGREQYF
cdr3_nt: TGTGCCAGCGTCCGGGACAGAGGAAGGGAGCAGTACTTC

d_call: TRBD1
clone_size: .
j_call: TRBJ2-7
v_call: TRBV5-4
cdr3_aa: CASSRDRGQGSEQYF
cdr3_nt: TGTGCCAGCAGCCGAGATCGTGGACAGGGGTCCGAGCAGTACTTC

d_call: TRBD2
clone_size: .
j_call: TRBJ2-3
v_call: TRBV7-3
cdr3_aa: CASSLTGTSGVNTQYF
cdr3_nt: TGTGCCAGCAGCTTAACCGGGACTAGCGGGGTAAATACGCAGTATTTT

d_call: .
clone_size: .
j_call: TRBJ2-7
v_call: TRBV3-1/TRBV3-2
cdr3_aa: CASSQGWGGRYEQYF
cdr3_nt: TGTGCCAGCAGCCAAGGTTGGGGGGGCCGGTACGAGCAGTACTTC

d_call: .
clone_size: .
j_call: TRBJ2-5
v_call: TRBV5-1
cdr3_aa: CASSPDGGRTETQYF
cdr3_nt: TGCGCCAGCAGCCCCGACGGGGGTCGGACAGAGACCCAGTACTTC

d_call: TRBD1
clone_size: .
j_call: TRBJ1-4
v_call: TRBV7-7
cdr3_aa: CASSAGTGHNEKLFF
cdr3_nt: TGTGCTAGCAGCGCGGGGACAGGTCATAATGAAAAACTGTTTTTT

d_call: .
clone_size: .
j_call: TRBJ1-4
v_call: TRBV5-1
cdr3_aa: CASSWGAGNEKLFF
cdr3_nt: TGCGCCAGCAGTTGGGGCGCTGGGAATGAAAAACTGTTTTTT

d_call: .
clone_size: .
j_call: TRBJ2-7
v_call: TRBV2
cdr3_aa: CASSDGGQSSYEQYF
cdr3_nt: TGTGCCAGCAGTGATGGTGGACAGAGCTCCTACGAGCAGTACTTC

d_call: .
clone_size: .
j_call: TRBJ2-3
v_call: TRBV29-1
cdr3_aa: CSVEPSLGTQYF
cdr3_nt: TGCAGCGTTGAGCCTAGCTTAGGTACGCAGTATTTT

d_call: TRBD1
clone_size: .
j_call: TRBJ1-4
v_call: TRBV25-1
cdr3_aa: CASSEVEGTAHNEKLFF
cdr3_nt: TGTGCCAGCAGTGAGGTCGAGGGGACAGCACATAATGAAAAACTGTTTTTT

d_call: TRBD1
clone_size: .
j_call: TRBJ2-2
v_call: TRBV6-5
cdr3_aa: CASSSGGLGTGELFF
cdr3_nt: TGTGCCAGCAGCTCAGGGGGCCTAGGCACCGGGGAGCTGTTTTTT

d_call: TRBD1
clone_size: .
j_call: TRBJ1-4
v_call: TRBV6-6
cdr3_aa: CASSYPGQGYEKLFF
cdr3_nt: TGTGCCAGCAGTTACCCGGGACAGGGCTATGAAAAACTGTTTTTT

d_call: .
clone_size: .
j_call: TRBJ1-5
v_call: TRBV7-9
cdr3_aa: CASSSLGGMGNQPQHF
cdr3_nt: TGTGCCAGCAGTTCTCTCGGGGGTATGGGCAATCAGCCCCAGCATTTT

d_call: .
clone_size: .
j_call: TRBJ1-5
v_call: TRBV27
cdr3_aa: CASSFRQGIQPQHF
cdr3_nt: TGTGCCAGCAGTTTTAGGCAGGGGATCCAGCCCCAGCATTTT

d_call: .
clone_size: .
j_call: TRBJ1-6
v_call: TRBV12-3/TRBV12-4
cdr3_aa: CASKANYNSPLHF
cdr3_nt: TGTGCCAGCAAAGCCAACTATAATTCACCCCTCCACTTT

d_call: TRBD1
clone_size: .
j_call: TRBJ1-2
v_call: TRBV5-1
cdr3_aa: CASTLTGGSERNGYTF
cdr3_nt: TGCGCCAGCACCTTGACAGGGGGCTCCGAAAGGAATGGCTACACCTTC

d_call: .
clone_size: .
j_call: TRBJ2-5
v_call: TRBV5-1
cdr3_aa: CASGVGARETQYF
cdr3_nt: TGCGCCAGCGGTGTGGGGGCAAGGGAGACCCAGTACTTC

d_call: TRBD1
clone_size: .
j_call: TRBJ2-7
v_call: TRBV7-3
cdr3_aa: CASSPGTGSYEQYF
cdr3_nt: TGTGCCAGCAGCCCCGGGACAGGTTCCTACGAGCAGTACTTC

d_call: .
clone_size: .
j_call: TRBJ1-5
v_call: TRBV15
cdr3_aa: CATSGQVNQPQHF
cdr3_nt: TGTGCCACCAGCGGGCAGGTCAATCAGCCCCAGCATTTT

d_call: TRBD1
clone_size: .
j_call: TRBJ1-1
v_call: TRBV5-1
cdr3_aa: CASSLNRGGLNTEAFF
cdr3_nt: TGCGCCAGCAGCTTGAACAGGGGCGGCCTGAACACTGAAGCTTTCTTT

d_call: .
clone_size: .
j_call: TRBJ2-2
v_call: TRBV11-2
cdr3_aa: CASSLGAGTINTGELFF
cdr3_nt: TGTGCCAGCAGCTTAGGGGCCGGGACAATTAACACCGGGGAGCTGTTTTTT

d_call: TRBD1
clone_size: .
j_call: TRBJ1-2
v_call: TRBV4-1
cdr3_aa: CASSPGTGSYGYTF
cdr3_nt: TGCGCCAGCAGCCCCGGGACAGGGAGCTATGGCTACACCTTC

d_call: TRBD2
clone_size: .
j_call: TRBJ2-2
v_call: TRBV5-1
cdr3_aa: CASSGTGTSGMNTGELFF
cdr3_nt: TGCGCCAGCAGCGGGACCGGGACTAGCGGGATGAACACCGGGGAGCTGTTTTTT

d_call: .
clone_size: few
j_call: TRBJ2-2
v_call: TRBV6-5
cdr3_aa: CASSYGRADKAGELFF
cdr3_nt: TGTGCCAGCAGTTACGGGCGGGCCGATAAGGCCGGGGAGCTGTTTTTT

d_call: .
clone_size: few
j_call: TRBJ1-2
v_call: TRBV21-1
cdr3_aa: CASSKEQGINSGYTF
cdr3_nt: TGTGCCAGCAGCAAAGAACAGGGGATTAATTCTGGCTACACCTTC